This is a list of T cell receptor beta chains from one sample in a study of CD8+CD57+ T cells in acquired aplastic anemia. Via MiXCR, TCRdb re-called the reads, giving one row per CDR3 protein. The repertoire includes approximately 98,000 distinct CDR3 sequences, roughly 51% of them detected once, and around a third sits in the top ten. Sequences were obtained from sorted CD4+, CD8+, or CD8+CD57+ T cells (not recorded which) from PBMCs. The origin of the receptors is a human donor in good health, serving as a control. The CDR3 runs from the conserved cysteine through the conserved F or W. Each record gives: J gene, clone size, V gene, D gene, CDR3 DNA, CDR3 protein. D genes are given only for firm matches. Size is omitted from some rows. Given values are once, few, many or a class for expanded clones.

>TRBJ2-3|many|TRBV12-3/TRBV12-4|.
TGTGCCAGCAGTTTAGCGGGGGACGGGAGCACAGATACGCAGTATTTT
CASSLAGDGSTDTQYF
>TRBJ2-2|many|TRBV7-8|TRBD2
TGTGCCAGCAGCCCCAATAGTGGGACTAGGAACACCGGGGAGCTGTTTTTT
CASSPNSGTRNTGELFF
>TRBJ2-1|many|TRBV4-3|.
TGCGCCAGCAGCCAAGAGGTATACCTCCCCAATGAGCAGTTCTTC
CASSQEVYLPNEQFF
>TRBJ2-2|.|TRBV10-3|.
TGTGCCATCAGTGAGCTTCTGAGGAGGGTGGTCAACACCGGGGAGCTGTTTTTT
CAISELLRRVVNTGELFF
>TRBJ1-2|.|TRBV20-1|.
TGCAGTGCTAGAGAGGAGGGACATGGCTACACCTTC
CSAREEGHGYTF
>TRBJ1-2|few|TRBV25-1|.
TGTGCCAGCAGTGAATATCTCCACTATGGCTACACCTTC
CASSEYLHYGYTF
>TRBJ2-2|many|TRBV29-1|TRBD2
TGCAGCGTTGATGCGGGAGAGGGAGAAAACGGGGAGCTGTTTTTT
CSVDAGEGENGELFF
>TRBJ2-6|.|TRBV9|.
TGTGCCAGCAGCGCCGGGGCCAACGTCCTGACTTTC
CASSAGANVLTF
>TRBJ1-2|.|TRBV19|.
TGTGCCAGTAGTATAACTTTCGAGGGACCCTATGGCTACACCTTC
CASSITFEGPYGYTF
>TRBJ2-2|many|TRBV9|.
TGTGCCAGCAGTGATACAGGAGGCACCGGGGAGCTGTTTTTT
CASSDTGGTGELFF
>TRBJ2-1|.|TRBV25-1|TRBD1
TGTGCCAGCAGCTTGGACGGGACAGGGAGCTACAATGAGCAGTTCTTC
CASSLDGTGSYNEQFF
>TRBJ2-7|few|TRBV2|.
TGTGCCAGCAGTGCGGGTTCCTACGAGCAGTACTTC
CASSAGSYEQYF
>TRBJ2-7|.|TRBV5-6|TRBD2
TGTGCCAGCAGCTTGTGGGGACTAGCGGGGGGGCTCGAGCAGTACTTC
CASSLWGLAGGLEQYF
>TRBJ2-3|few|TRBV2|.
TGTGCCAGCATAGACGGGGGTATAGATACGCAGTATTTT
CASIDGGIDTQYF
>TRBJ1-1|many|TRBV11-2|.
TGTGCCAGCAGCGTCATGAACGTGGAGTACACTGAAGCTTTCTTT
CASSVMNVEYTEAFF
>TRBJ2-7|.|TRBV29-1|.
TGCAGCGTTGAAGATCGGGGAGAGCAGTACTTC
CSVEDRGEQYF
>TRBJ2-1|.|TRBV15|.
TGTGCCACCAGCAGATCCGGCAATGAGCAGTTCTTC
CATSRSGNEQFF
>TRBJ1-6|.|TRBV27|.
TGTGCCAGCAGTTTTTCGGCAGGGAGCCCGGGATCACCCCTCCACTTT
CASSFSAGSPGSPLHF
>TRBJ2-1|many|TRBV2|.
TGTGCCAGCAGTGATTTTGAGGGGGGAATCTCCTACAATGAGCAGTTCTTC
CASSDFEGGISYNEQFF
>TRBJ1-1|.|TRBV2|.
TGTGCCAGCAGTGGTCCCCGGGACATAAACACTGAAGCTTTCTTT
CASSGPRDINTEAFF
>TRBJ2-7|many|TRBV14|.
TGTGCCAGCAGCCAAGATAGCACGATTTACTACGAGCAGTACTTC
CASSQDSTIYYEQYF
>TRBJ2-1|.|TRBV4-1|.
TGCGCCAGCAGCCAATGGGGAGAGCGGGAGCAGTTCTTC
CASSQWGEREQFF
>TRBJ2-1|.|TRBV2|TRBD2
TGTGCCAGCAGAGGGACTAGCGGGGTCAATGAGCAGTTCTTC
CASRGTSGVNEQFF
>TRBJ2-3|.|TRBV20-1|TRBD2
TGCAGTGCTGCGTTAGGACTAGCGGGGAACACAGATACGCAGTATTTT
CSAALGLAGNTDTQYF
>TRBJ2-5|few|TRBV10-1|.
TGCGCCAGCAGTGAGTCGAACAGCAAGGAGACCCAGTACTTC
CASSESNSKETQYF
>TRBJ1-2|.|TRBV12-3/TRBV12-4|.
TGTGCCAGCAGTTCTCGGACAGCTTATGTCTTC
CASSSRTAYVF
>TRBJ1-1|many|TRBV20-1|.
TGCACCACCCGGGCGATAACGGAGAACACTGAAGCTTTCTTT
CTTRAITENTEAFF
>TRBJ2-2|.|TRBV24-1|TRBD1
TGTGCCACCAGCCAGGGACAGGGGGCCGGCGGGGAGCTGTTTTTT
CATSQGQGAGGELFF
>TRBJ2-1|many|TRBV11-2|TRBD2
TGTGCCAGCAGCCTCCAAACCGGGACTAGCGGGGTGAGCTCCTACAATGAGCAGTTCTTC
CASSLQTGTSGVSSYNEQFF
>TRBJ2-1|many|TRBV11-2|TRBD1
TGTGCCAGCAGCCGAGGACAGGGGGCGATAAAAGAGCAGTTCTTC
CASSRGQGAIKEQFF
>TRBJ1-5|many|TRBV19|.
TGTGCCAGTAGCCTGACAGGCGGGAGCAATCAGCCCCAGCATTTT
CASSLTGGSNQPQHF
>TRBJ2-3|.|TRBV5-1|.
TGCGCCAGCAGAATGGAGGGAAGGAATGAGCAGTATTTT
CASRMEGRNEQYF
>TRBJ1-2|.|TRBV2|.
TGTGCCAGCAGTGTGGGTCGGGCGGAGTACTATGGCTACACCTTC
CASSVGRAEYYGYTF
>TRBJ2-4|.|TRBV29-1|.
TGCAGCGTTGTTCTCTCAAACATTCAGTACTTC
CSVVLSNIQYF
>TRBJ1-1|.|TRBV15|.
TGTGCCACCAGCAGAGATTGGAGGGGGTCAAACACTGAAGCTTTCTTT
CATSRDWRGSNTEAFF
>TRBJ1-2|once|TRBV29-1|.
TGCAGCGTGGAAGAACAGGTTAACTATGGCTACACCTTC
CSVEEQVNYGYTF
>TRBJ2-1|many|TRBV10-2|TRBD1
TGCGCCAGCAGAATACAGGGGTCCTACAATGAGCAGTTCTTC
CASRIQGSYNEQFF
>TRBJ2-3|many|TRBV12-3/TRBV12-4|.
TGTGCCAGCAGCTCTCTCACAGATACGCAGTATTTT
CASSSLTDTQYF
>TRBJ1-4|.|TRBV4-3|.
TGCGCCAGCAGCACCACCCGACTAGGGGCGGATGAAAAACTGTTTTTT
CASSTTRLGADEKLFF
>TRBJ2-5|.|TRBV25-1|.
TGTGCCAGCAGTCATACAGGGTCAGGGCAGCCCCAGTACTTC
CASSHTGSGQPQYF
>TRBJ1-6|once|TRBV15|.
TGTGCCACCAGACCCCCCTCGGCTCCCAAGGGTTCACCCCTCCACTTT
CATRPPSAPKGSPLHF
>TRBJ2-7|.|TRBV20-1|.
TGCAGTGCTAGCCCTCCGGCCGGCGCCCCAGGAGAGCAGTACTTC
CSASPPAGAPGEQYF
>TRBJ2-5|once|TRBV19|.
TGTGCCAGTAGTATCCAGTCTCGGGGGGCTGAGGAGACCCAGTACTTC
CASSIQSRGAEETQYF
>TRBJ2-5|few|TRBV29-1|TRBD1
TGCAGCGTTGCCCGGGACAGGGGGGAGTTAGAGACCCAGTACTTC
CSVARDRGELETQYF
>TRBJ1-1|.|TRBV5-8|.
TGTGCCAGTGCTTACAGGGAGGCTGAAGCTTTCTTT
CASAYREAEAFF
>TRBJ1-4|.|TRBV4-3|.
TGCGCCAGCAGCACTACCCGGGGGATTAATGAAAAACTGTTTTTT
CASSTTRGINEKLFF
>TRBJ2-3|many|TRBV6-5|.
TGTGCCAGCGAGGTGGGGGATACGCAGTATTTT
CASEVGDTQYF
>TRBJ2-7|.|TRBV15|.
TGTGCCACCAGCAGGGACAGATTCTACGAGCAGTACTTC
CATSRDRFYEQYF
>TRBJ1-2|many|TRBV30|TRBD1
TGTGCCTGGGACAGGGGACTAAACTATGGCTACACCTTC
CAWDRGLNYGYTF